The 21 T cell receptor beta chains below were found in one sample sequenced in a study of blood T cells in healthy people across ages. A sample-barcoded 5' primer and a J-beta primer mix were used in a second PCR of about 7 to 11 cycles. TCRdb redid the calling of the 5' RACE reads with MiXCR, one entry per CDR3 protein. Altogether some 1.8 million distinct CDR3 sequences are present, about 39% being singletons, with the ten largest covering 23%. The sequenced material came from blood. All receptors derive from a human donor in good health.

The chain links TRBV4-1 to TRBJ1-6, with D possibly being TRBD1 (6 bases). CDR3 length equals 16 residues. Per the germline V gene, CDR1 is MGHRA and CDR2 is YSYEKL. Trimming pared 0 bases from V and 9 bases from J, leaving 15 bases between. In DNA, the CDR3 is TGCGCCAGCAGCCAAGAAGGCGGGGGCTGGGGTTCACCCCTCCACTTT. This codes for CASSQEGGGWGSPLHF.

This clonotype turned up a few times. The chain has TRBV6-5 and TRBJ2-5; unclear D gene. This CDR3 has 15 amino acids. Germline V CDR1 and CDR2: MNHEY, SVGAGI. Deletions cut 6 bases from V and 2 bases from J, with 16 bases between. The CDR3 nucleotides read TGTGCCAGCAGCATCACTCCTACAGAACAAGAGACCCAGTACTTC. Translating gives CASSITPTEQETQYF.

V usage is TRBV7-2 and J usage is TRBJ2-1; possible D gene TRBD2, 6 bases. The germline gives CDR1 SGHTA, CDR2 FQGNSA. Trimming took 4 bases from V and 10 from J, leaving 20 bases between them. This CDR3 comprises 15 residues. CDR3 DNA sequence: TGTGCCAGCAGCTCTGCCGCCGGGGGTAGCTTGGAGCAGTTCTTC. Its translation: CASSSAAGGSLEQFF.

The V and J genes are TRBV29-1 and TRBJ1-3; D possibly corresponds to TRBD1 (5 bases). Germline-derived CDR1 and CDR2 are SQVTM and ANQGSEA. V lost 6 bases to trimming and J lost 0 bases, with 9 bases between them. This CDR3 spans 13 amino acids. The CDR3 bases are TGCAGCGTCGCGGGACTCTCTGGAAACACCATATATTTT. Its protein is CSVAGLSGNTIYF. Variable domain in full (rest from reference TRBV29-1 and TRBJ1-3): SAVISQKPSRDICQRGTSLTIQCQVDSQVTMMFWYRQQPGQSLTLIATANQGSEATYESGFVIDKFPISRPNLTFSTLTVSNMSPEDSSIYLCSVAGLSGNTIYFGEGSWLTVV.

The chain combines TRBV3-1 with TRBJ2-3; TRBD1 matches at 11 bases. Trimming took 6 bases from V and 6 from J; bases not matched to a gene: 5. CDR3 length: 14 residues. Germline lookup yields CDR1 LGHDT and CDR2 YNNKEL (reference sequence). The CDR3 DNA follows: TGTGCCAGCAGGCGGACAGGGGGCTTGGATACGCAGTATTTT. Its protein product is CASRRTGGLDTQYF.

This chain connects TRBV7-9 to TRBJ2-1, with D possibly matching TRBD1 (5 bases). The V and J ends lost 5 bases and 9 bases respectively, with 17 bases between them. The CDR3 has 14 amino acids. Germline CDR1 reads SEHNR; CDR2 reads FQNEAQ (reference sequence). CDR3 nucleotides: TGTGCCAGCAGCCTTGCAAGGGGTTCGAGTGAGCAGTTCTTC. It codes for CASSLARGSSEQFF. Full variable domain (missing parts from reference TRBV7-9 and TRBJ2-1): DTGVSQNPRHKITKRGQNVTFRCDPISEHNRLYWYRQTLGQGPEFLTYFQNEAQLEKSRLLSDRFSAERPKGSFSTLEIQRTEQGDSAMYLCASSLARGSSEQFFGPGTRLTVL.

The chain uses TRBV6-2 or TRBV6-3 and TRBJ1-2; D unresolved. The CDR3 spans 14 residues. V gave up 2 bases and J gave up 0 bases, with 7 bases separating them. CDR1 is MNHEY and CDR2 is SVGEGT in the germline V gene. CDR3 region: CASSYGPANYGYTF. In DNA, the CDR3 is TGTGCCAGCAGTTACGGGCCGGCTAACTATGGCTACACCTTC.

The CDR3 coding sequence is TGTGCCAGCAGCCCTAGCCCTCCCGAGCAGTACTTC. Its protein is CASSPSPPEQYF. V is TRBV9 and J is TRBJ2-7; D is perhaps TRBD2 (5 bases). CDR3 length equals 12 residues. The V and J ends lost 4 bases and 6 bases respectively, with 11 bases between them. The germline CDR1 and CDR2 sequences are SGDLS and YYNGEE.

This clonotype was detected only a few times. This rearrangement joins TRBV12-3 or TRBV12-4 to TRBJ2-5, with 8 bases lining up with TRBD1. The J call is doubtful: the DNA matches TRBJ2-7 better. This CDR3 is built from 15 residues. The CDR3 is CASSQTYGQGFEQYF. CDR3 DNA sequence: TGTGCCAGCAGCCAAACCTACGGACAGGGTTTCGAGCAGTACTTC.

This clonotype has at least ten counts. The rearrangement joins TRBV10-3 to TRBJ2-3, with 7 bases identical to TRBD2. The J segment lost 2 bases and the V segment lost 4 bases, leaving 9 bases of the junction unmatched. The CDR3 is 16 amino acids. Germline V gene data show CDR1 as ENHRY and CDR2 as SYGVKD. As DNA, the CDR3 is TGTGCCATCAGTGCTGGGTTAGCGGGCTACACAGATACGCAGTATTTT. Translated, it gives CAISAGLAGYTDTQYF.

The rearrangement uses TRBV20-1 and TRBJ2-1; 11 bases match TRBD1. The CDR3 loop spans 15 amino acids. Germline V gene data show CDR1 as DFQATT and CDR2 as SNEGSKA (reference sequence). Trimming cost V 3 bases and J 4 bases; bases outside gene matches: 5. The CDR3 DNA reads as TGCAGTGCTAGCCCCGGGACAGGGGGTTACAATGAGCAGTTCTTC. Amino acids: CSASPGTGGYNEQFF.

This sequence joins TRBV10-3 and TRBJ2-3; TRBD2 aligns across 10 bases. The CDR3 is 17 residues long. V lost 2 bases to trimming and J lost 2 bases; unmatched junction nucleotides: 7. Germline CDR1 ENHRY, CDR2 SYGVKD. The CDR3 protein is CAISERASGGNTDTQYF. The CDR3, as DNA: TGTGCCATCAGTGAGCGGGCTAGCGGGGGCAACACAGATACGCAGTATTTT.

This chain links TRBV12-3 or TRBV12-4 with TRBJ2-1; possible D gene TRBD2, 6 bases. The V end lost 2 bases, the J end lost 9 bases, and 26 bases lay between the germline ends. CDR3 length: 18 residues. The CDR3 coding sequence is TGTGCCAGCAGTTTAAGGCGGGACGTGACCACTCTGGGTAGTGAGCAGTTCTTC. It codes for CASSLRRDVTTLGSEQFF.

In its sample, this clonotype was seen a few times. The CDR3 spells CASSSVSGQGYGNQPQHF. For the CDR3, the DNA is TGTGCCAGCAGTTCGGTGTCAGGACAGGGGTATGGCAATCAGCCCCAGCATTTT. The chain recombines TRBV12-3 or TRBV12-4 with TRBJ1-5; the match to TRBD1 covers 9 bases. V lost 4 bases, J lost 2 bases, and 12 bases stayed unmatched. This CDR3 contains 18 residues.

This clonotype has just a few counts. The gene calls are TRBV5-1 and TRBJ1-6; D is ambiguous. Trimming stripped 0 bases from V and 10 bases from J, with 17 bases between. Germline loops: CDR1 SGHRS, CDR2 YFSETQ. The CDR3 totals 16 residues. CDR3 amino acids: CASSLVVGGAESPLHF. CDR3 sequence (DNA): TGCGCCAGCAGCTTGGTCGTCGGAGGAGCGGAATCACCCCTCCACTTT.

The chain recombines TRBV20-1 with TRBJ2-5; TRBD2 matches at 12 bases. The V and J ends lost 1 base and 3 bases, in that order; junction bases with no gene match: 6. Per germline, CDR1 DFQATT and CDR2 SNEGSKA (reference sequence). This CDR3 contains 16 residues. CDR3 nucleotides: TGCAGTGCTAGAGTTGGCCTAGCGGGGGGGGAAGAGACCCAGTACTTC. Translated, it gives CSARVGLAGGEETQYF.

The chain uses TRBV25-1 and TRBJ1-1; no firm D call. V shed 1 base and J shed 8 bases, with 14 bases lying between them. CDR1 and CDR2 from the germline V gene are MGHDK and SYGVNS. This CDR3 region has 14 residues. Here the CDR3 DNA reads TGTGCCAGCAGTGAATTGGGAGGGTCCGAGGAAGCTTTCTTT. It encodes CASSELGGSEEAFF.

J is TRBJ2-5 and V is TRBV4-2, with D unresolved. The CDR3 is 15 residues long. V lost 0 bases, J lost 7 bases, and 15 bases lay in between. Germline V gene lookup returns CDR1 LGHNA and CDR2 YNFKEQ. The CDR3 loop is CASSQDRPHEGTQYF. Written as DNA, the CDR3 is TGTGCCAGCAGCCAAGATCGGCCGCATGAAGGGACCCAGTACTTC.

This clonotype occurred a few times. The chain employs TRBV10-3 and TRBJ1-2; D remains ambiguous. Looked up from germline, CDR1 is ENHRY and CDR2 is SYGVKD. This CDR3 region has 13 residues. The ends were cut back, 3 bases at V and 4 bases at J, with 9 bases in the middle. The CDR3 spells CAISDQRSYGYTF. The DNA of the CDR3 is TGTGCCATCAGTGACCAACGGTCCTATGGCTACACCTTC.

To note about this clonotype: A read error is likely, as this CDR3 ends without the conserved phenylalanine or tryptophan. The V call is TRBV19, the J call TRBJ2-5; the D is unclear. From germline, CDR1 is LNHDA and CDR2 SQIVND (reference sequence). The length of the CDR3 is 13 residues. Between the trimmed V and J ends, which lost 7 bases and 4 bases, there was a span of 13 bases. CDR3 residues: CASKPLGRETQYC. The CDR3 DNA sequence: TGTGCCAGTAAACCTTTGGGAAGAGAGACCCAGTACTGC.

With regard to this clonotype: Sequence at one end of the junction differs from germline and may be a read error. V gene TRBV6-6 combines with J gene TRBJ1-2; D gene ambiguous. The CDR3 has 17 amino acids. The germline CDR1 and CDR2 sequences are MNHNY and SVGAGI (reference sequence). CDR3 in amino acids: CASSHSAGLREVHGYTF. The CDR3 bases are TGTGCCAGCAGTCACTCGGCGGGCCTCCGGGAGGTCCATGGCTACACCTTC.